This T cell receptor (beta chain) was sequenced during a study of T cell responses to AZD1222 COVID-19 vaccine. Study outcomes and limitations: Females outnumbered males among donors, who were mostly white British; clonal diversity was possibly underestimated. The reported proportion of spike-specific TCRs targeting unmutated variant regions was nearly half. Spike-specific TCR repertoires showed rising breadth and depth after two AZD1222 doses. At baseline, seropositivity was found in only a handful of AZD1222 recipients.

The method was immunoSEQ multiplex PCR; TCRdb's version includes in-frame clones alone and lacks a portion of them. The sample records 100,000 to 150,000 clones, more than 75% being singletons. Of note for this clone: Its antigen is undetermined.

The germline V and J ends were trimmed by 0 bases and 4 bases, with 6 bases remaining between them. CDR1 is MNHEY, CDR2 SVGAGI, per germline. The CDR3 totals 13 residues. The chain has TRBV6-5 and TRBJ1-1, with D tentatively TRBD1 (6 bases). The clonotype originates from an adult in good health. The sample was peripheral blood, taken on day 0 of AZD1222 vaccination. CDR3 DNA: TGTGCCAGCAGTTACTCCAGGGGCACTGAAGCTTTCTTT. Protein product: CASSYSRGTEAFF.